These 5 T cell receptor beta chains originate from one sample sequenced in a study of blood T cells in healthy people across ages. Alongside a J-beta primer mix, a sample-barcoded 5' primer served in a second PCR lasting about 6 to 12 cycles. TCRdb reanalysed the 5' RACE reads using MiXCR and keeps one entry per CDR3 protein. The sample carries 920,000 or so distinct CDR3 sequences, 35% to 55% recorded once. The sample consisted of blood. Receptors originate from a woman aged 60-75 years in good health.

In the case of this clonotype: An end of the junction differs from the germline gene, which may be a read error. The J gene is TRBJ2-1, the V gene TRBV24-1, with TRBD1 matching 7 bases. CDR1 is KGHDR and CDR2 is SFDVKD in the germline V gene. The CDR3 runs 15 residues. The DNA of the CDR3 is TGTGCCGCCAGTGACACGGGACAGTCCTACAATGAGCAGTTCTTC. It is translated as CAASDTGQSYNEQFF.

This clonotype was counted between two and nine times. The chain links TRBV6-2 or TRBV6-3 to TRBJ2-1; TRBD2 aligns across 9 bases. Germline loops: CDR1 MNHEY, CDR2 SVGEGT. V was pared by 5 bases and J by 2 bases, with 1 base of the junction left unmatched. The CDR3 contains 14 residues. The CDR3 nucleotides read TGTGCCAGCAGTCGGACTAGCGCCTACAATGAGCAGTTCTTC. Its protein product is CASSRTSAYNEQFF.

The chain recombines TRBV3-1 with TRBJ2-1, with D tentatively TRBD2 (6 bases). The V and J ends lost 2 bases and 4 bases respectively, with 21 bases between them. Germline V gene sequence: CDR1 LGHDT, CDR2 YNNKEL (reference sequence). The length of the CDR3 is 18 residues. CDR3 nucleotide sequence: TGTGCCAGCAGCCAATTACTACTTAGCGGAGTTGGGTACAATGAGCAGTTCTTC. Its translation: CASSQLLLSGVGYNEQFF.

The chain joins TRBV4-1 to TRBJ1-2; a possible D gene is TRBD1 (5 bases). The CDR3 extends over 13 amino acids. V shed 0 bases and J shed 6 bases, with 8 bases lying between them. Germline V gene data show CDR1 as MGHRA and CDR2 as YSYEKL. The CDR3 nucleotides read TGCGCCAGCAGCCAAGATGCAGGGAATGGCTACACCTTC. Its translation: CASSQDAGNGYTF.

This clonotype was seen a few times. This chain connects TRBV2 to TRBJ2-7, with 11 bases aligning to TRBD2. The assigned J gene may be wrong: the sequence end matches TRBJ2-5 better. Looked up from germline, CDR1 is SNHLY and CDR2 is FYNNEI. CDR3 length: 14 amino acids. The CDR3 nucleotides read TGTGCCAGCAGACTAGCGGGAGCCGGTGAGACCCAGTACTTC. Translation gives CASRLAGAGETQYF.